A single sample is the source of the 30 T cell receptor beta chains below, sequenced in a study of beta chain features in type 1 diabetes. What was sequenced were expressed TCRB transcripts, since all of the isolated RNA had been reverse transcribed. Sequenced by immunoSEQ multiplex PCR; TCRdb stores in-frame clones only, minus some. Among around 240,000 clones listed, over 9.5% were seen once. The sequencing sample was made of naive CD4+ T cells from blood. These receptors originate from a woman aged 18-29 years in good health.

CDR3 in DNA: TGCGCCAGCAGCTTGGCGGGTGGTACGGGATCCTACGAGCAGTACTTC. This codes for CASSLAGGTGSYEQYF. The gene calls are TRBV5-1 and TRBJ2-7, with D possibly TRBD2 on 5 matching bases. Trimming took 0 bases from V and 1 from J, leaving 14 bases between them. In germline, CDR1 is SGHRS, CDR2 YFSETQ. This CDR3 is built from 16 residues. Full variable domain (missing parts from reference TRBV5-1 and TRBJ2-7): KAGVTQTPRYLIKTRGQQVTLSCSPISGHRSVSWYQQTPGQGLQFLFEYFSETQRNKGNFPGRFSGRQFSNSRSEMNVSTLELGDSALYLCASSLAGGTGSYEQYFGPGTRLTVT.

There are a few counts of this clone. CDR3 residues: CASSLWTNNEQFF. The CDR3 DNA follows: TGTGCCAGCAGCTTATGGACTAACAATGAGCAGTTCTTC. The J gene is TRBJ2-1, the V gene TRBV7-7; D perhaps matches TRBD2 (6 bases). This CDR3 comprises 13 residues. CDR1 and CDR2 (germline): SSHAT, FNYEAQ (reference sequence). V lost 2 bases and J 5 bases, leaving 7 bases between the germline ends.

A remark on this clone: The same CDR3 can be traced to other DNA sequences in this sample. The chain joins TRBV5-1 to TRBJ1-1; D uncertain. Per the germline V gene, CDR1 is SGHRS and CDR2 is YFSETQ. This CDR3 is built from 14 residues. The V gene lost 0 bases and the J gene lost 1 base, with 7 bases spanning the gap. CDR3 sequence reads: CASSLDPGNTEAFF. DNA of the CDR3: TGCGCCAGCAGCTTGGACCCGGGGAACACTGAAGCTTTCTTT.

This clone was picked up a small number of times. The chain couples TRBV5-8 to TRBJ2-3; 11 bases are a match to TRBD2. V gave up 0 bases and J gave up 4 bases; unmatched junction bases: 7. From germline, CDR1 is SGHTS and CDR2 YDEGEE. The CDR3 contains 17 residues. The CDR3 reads CASSLALLAGAADTQYF. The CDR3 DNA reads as TGTGCCAGCAGCTTGGCCTTACTAGCGGGAGCAGCAGATACGCAGTATTTT.

For the CDR3, the DNA is TGTGCCCTAGTACGGGGGAACACTGAAGCTTTCTTT. Its translation is CALVRGNTEAFF. The chain joins TRBV30 to TRBJ1-1; D gene ambiguous. The germline gives CDR1 GTSNPN, CDR2 SVGIG (reference sequence). The CDR3 totals 12 residues. The V end was cut by 8 bases, the J end by 1 base, with 11 bases between.

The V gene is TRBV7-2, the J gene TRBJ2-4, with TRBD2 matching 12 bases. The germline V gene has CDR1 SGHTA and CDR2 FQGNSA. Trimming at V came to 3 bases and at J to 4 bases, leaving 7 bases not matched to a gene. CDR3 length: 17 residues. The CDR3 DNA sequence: TGTGCCAGCAGCTTCGGGGGACTAGCGGGTTCTAAAAACATTCAGTACTTC. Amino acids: CASSFGGLAGSKNIQYF. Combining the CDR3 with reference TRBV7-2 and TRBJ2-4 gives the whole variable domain GAGVSQSPSNKVTEKGKDVELRCDPISGHTALYWYRQSLGQGLEFLIYFQGNSAPDKSGLPSDRFSAERTGGSVSTLTIQRTQQEDSAVYLCASSFGGLAGSKNIQYFGAGTRLSVL.

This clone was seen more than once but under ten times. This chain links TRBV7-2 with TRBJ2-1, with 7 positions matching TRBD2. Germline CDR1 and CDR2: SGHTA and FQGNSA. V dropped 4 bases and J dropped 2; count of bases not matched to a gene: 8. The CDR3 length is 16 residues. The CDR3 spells CASSSLADPPYNEQFF. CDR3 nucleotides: TGTGCCAGCAGCTCCCTAGCGGACCCTCCCTACAATGAGCAGTTCTTC.

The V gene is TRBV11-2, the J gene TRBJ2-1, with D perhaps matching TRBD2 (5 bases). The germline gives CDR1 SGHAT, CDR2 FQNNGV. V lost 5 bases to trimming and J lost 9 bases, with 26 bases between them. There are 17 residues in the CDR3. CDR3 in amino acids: CASSPVTAGGGFGEQFF. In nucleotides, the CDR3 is TGTGCCAGCAGCCCCGTCACGGCGGGTGGCGGATTTGGTGAGCAGTTCTTC.

The CDR3 DNA is TGTGCCAGCAGCTCCCCGTTAGATAGCGGGAGGGGGACGCAGTATTTT. It is translated as CASSSPLDSGRGTQYF. The chain combines TRBV7-6 with TRBJ2-3, with 11 bases fitting TRBD2. Germline V gives CDR1 SGHVS, CDR2 FNYEAQ. J lost 9 bases, V lost 4 bases, and 12 bases had no gene match. The CDR3 length is 16 residues. Filled out from reference TRBV7-6 and TRBJ2-3, the complete variable domain reads GAGVSQSPRYKVTKRGQDVALRCDPISGHVSLYWYRQALGQGPEFLTYFNYEAQQDKSGLPNDRFSAERPEGSISTLTIQRTEQRDSAMYRCASSSPLDSGRGTQYFGPGTRLTVL.

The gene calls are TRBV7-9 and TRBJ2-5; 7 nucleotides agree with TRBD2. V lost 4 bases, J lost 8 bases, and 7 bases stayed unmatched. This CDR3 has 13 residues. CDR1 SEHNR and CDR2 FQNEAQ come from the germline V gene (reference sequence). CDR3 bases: TGTGCCAGCAGCTCCGCGGGGGAGAGAACCCAGTACTTC. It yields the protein CASSSAGERTQYF.

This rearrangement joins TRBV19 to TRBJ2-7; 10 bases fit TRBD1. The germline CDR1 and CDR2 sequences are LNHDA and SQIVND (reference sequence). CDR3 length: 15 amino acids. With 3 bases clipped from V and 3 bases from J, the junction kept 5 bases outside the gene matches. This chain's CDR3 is CASSMTGGELYEQYF. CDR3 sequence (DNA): TGTGCCAGTAGTATGACAGGGGGCGAACTCTACGAGCAGTACTTC.

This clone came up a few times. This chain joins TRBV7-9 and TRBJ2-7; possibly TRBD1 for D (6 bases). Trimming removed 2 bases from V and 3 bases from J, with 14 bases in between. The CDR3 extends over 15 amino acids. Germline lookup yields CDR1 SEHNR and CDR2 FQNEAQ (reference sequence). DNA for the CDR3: TGTGCCAGCAGCTTACTGGCCAGACAGGACTACGAGCAGTACTTC. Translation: CASSLLARQDYEQYF.

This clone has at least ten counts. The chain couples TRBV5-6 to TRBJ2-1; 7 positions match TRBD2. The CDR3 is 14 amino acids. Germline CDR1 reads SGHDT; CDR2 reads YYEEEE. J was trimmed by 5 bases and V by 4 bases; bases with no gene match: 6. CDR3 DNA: TGTGCCAGCAGCATGGGACTAAGGCACAATGAGCAGTTCTTC. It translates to CASSMGLRHNEQFF.

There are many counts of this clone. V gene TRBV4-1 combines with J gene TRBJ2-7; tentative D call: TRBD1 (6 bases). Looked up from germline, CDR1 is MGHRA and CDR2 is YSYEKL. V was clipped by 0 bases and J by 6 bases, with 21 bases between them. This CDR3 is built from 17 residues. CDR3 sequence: CASSQDLDRGQLFEQYF. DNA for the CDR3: TGCGCCAGCAGCCAAGATCTTGACAGAGGACAGCTCTTCGAGCAGTACTTC.

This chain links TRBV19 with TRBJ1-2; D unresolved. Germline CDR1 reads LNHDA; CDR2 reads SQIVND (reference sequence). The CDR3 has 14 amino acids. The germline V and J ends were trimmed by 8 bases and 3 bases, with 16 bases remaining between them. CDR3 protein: CASQADRRHYGYTF. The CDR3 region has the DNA TGTGCCAGTCAGGCTGACCGCAGGCACTATGGCTACACCTTC.

CDR3 region: CASSLEGQGALLNYGYTF. The CDR3 nucleotides read TGCGCCAGCAGCTTGGAGGGACAGGGGGCACTCCTGAACTATGGCTACACCTTC. This sequence joins TRBV5-1 and TRBJ1-2, with TRBD1 identical over 12 bases. Germline values: CDR1 SGHRS, CDR2 YFSETQ. V lost 0 bases to trimming and J lost 2 bases; unmatched junction nucleotides: 8. There are 18 residues in the CDR3.

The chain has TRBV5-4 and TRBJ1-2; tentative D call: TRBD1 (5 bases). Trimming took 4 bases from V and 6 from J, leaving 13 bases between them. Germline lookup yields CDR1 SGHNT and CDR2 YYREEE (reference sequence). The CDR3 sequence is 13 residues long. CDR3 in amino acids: CASSLSRVDGYTF. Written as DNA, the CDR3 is TGTGCCAGCAGCCTCTCCAGGGTCGATGGCTACACCTTC.

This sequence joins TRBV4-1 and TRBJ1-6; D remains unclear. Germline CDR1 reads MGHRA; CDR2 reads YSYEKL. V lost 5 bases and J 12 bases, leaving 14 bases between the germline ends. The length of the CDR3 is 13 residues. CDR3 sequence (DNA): TGCGCCAGCAGCTTACCCGGGTCTGAACCCCTCCACTTT. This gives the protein CASSLPGSEPLHF.

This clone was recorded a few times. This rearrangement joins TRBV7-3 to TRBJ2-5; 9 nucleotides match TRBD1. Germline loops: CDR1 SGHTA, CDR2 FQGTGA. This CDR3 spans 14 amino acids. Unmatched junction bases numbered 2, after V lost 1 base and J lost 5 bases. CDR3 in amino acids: CASSLKGQGETQYF. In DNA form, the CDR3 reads TGTGCCAGCAGCTTAAAGGGACAGGGCGAGACCCAGTACTTC.

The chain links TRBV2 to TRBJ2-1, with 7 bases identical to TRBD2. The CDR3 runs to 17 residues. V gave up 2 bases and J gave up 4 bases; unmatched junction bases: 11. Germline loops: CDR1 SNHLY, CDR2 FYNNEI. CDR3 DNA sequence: TGTGCCAGCAGTGAAAATTCGAGGGGACTACGATACAATGAGCAGTTCTTC. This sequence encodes CASSENSRGLRYNEQFF.

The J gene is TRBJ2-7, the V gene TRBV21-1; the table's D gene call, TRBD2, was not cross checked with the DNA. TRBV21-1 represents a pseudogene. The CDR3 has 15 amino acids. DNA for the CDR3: TGTGCCAGCAGCAACCGGACTGGCGGGCCCTACGAGCAGTACTTC. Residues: CASSNRTGGPYEQYF.

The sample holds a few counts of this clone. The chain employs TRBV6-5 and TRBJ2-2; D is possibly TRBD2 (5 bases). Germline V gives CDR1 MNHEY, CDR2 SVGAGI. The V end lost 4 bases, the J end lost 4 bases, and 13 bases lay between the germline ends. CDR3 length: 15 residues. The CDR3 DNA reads TGTGCCAGCAGTTCTGGAGGCCTAACCACCGGGGAGCTGTTTTTT. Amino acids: CASSSGGLTTGELFF.

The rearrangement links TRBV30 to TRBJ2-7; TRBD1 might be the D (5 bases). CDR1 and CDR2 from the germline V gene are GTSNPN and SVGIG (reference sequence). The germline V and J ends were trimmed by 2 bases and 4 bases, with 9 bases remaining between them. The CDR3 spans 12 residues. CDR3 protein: CAWSRRDYEQYF. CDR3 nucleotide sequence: TGTGCCTGGAGTCGCAGGGATTACGAGCAGTACTTC.

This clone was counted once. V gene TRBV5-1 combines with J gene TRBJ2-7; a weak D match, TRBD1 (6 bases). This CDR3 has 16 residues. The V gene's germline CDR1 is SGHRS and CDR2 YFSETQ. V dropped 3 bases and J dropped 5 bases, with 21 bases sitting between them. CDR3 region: CASSSGDQARSDEQYF. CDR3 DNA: TGCGCCAGCAGCTCAGGGGACCAGGCTAGGTCGGACGAGCAGTACTTC.

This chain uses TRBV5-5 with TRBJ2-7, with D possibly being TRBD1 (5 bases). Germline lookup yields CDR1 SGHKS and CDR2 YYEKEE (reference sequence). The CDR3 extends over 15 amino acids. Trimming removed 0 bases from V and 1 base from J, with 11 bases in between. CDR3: CASSLGGRRSYEQYF. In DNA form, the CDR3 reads TGTGCCAGCAGCTTGGGGGGCCGTCGGTCCTACGAGCAGTACTTC.

Here the CDR3 reads CASTQGVPGRQGRAQYF. CDR3 nucleotides: TGTGCCAGCACCCAAGGGGTACCAGGGAGGCAGGGTCGTGCGCAGTACTTC. The genes are TRBV21-1 and TRBJ2-7; the D call TRBD2 from the table was never checked on the DNA. TRBV21-1 is shown as a pseudogene. The CDR3 extends over 17 amino acids.

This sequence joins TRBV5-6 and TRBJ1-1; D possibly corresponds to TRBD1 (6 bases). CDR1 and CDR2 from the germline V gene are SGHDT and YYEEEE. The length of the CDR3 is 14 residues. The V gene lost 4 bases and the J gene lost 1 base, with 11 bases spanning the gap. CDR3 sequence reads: CASSMGAKNTEAFF. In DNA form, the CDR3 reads TGTGCCAGCAGCATGGGGGCCAAGAACACTGAAGCTTTCTTT.

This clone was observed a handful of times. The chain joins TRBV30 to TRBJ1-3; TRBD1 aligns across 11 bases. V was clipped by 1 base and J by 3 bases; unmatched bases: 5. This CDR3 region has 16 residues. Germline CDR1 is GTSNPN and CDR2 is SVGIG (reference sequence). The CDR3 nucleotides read TGTGCCTGGAGTGACCGGACAGGGGGCGGTGGAAACACCATATATTTT. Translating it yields CAWSDRTGGGGNTIYF.

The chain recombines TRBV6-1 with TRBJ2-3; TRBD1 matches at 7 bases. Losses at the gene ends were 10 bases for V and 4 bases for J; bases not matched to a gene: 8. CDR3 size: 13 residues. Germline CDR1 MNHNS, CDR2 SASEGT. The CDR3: CATRDRDADTQYF. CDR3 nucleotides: TGTGCCACCAGAGACAGGGACGCAGATACGCAGTATTTT.

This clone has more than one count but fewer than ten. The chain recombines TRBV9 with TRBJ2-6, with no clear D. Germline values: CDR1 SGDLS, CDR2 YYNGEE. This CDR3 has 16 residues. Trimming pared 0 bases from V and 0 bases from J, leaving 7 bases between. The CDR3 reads CASSVAVASGANVLTF. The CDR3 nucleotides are TGTGCCAGCAGCGTAGCGGTCGCCTCTGGGGCCAACGTCCTGACTTTC.